Sequencing of this TCR beta chain was carried out in a study of blood T cell repertoires in COVID-19. The overall study: From the United States, Italy and Spain came samples of acute and convalescent COVID-19. In each case, the material was cDNA or gDNA derived from T cells, B-cell-depleted T cells, or PBMCs.

This clone was detected only once. Methods used by the authors: Amplification from reference gene primers served as the basis for estimated nucleated cell counts. Only in-frame clones appear in the TCRdb table, and some are missing; sequencing was by immunoSEQ multiplex PCR. The V and J calls and clone size are taken from that table; D and trimming were inferred from the DNA. The sample holds 65,000 to 85,000 clones; 79% are singletons and the top ten take about 5.4%. The length of the CDR3 is 15 residues. Germline loops: CDR1 SEHNR, CDR2 FQNEAQ (reference sequence). Trimming shortened V by 6 bases and J by 8 bases, and 19 bases separated the two germline ends.

This sequence joins TRBV7-9 and TRBJ1-4, with D tentatively TRBD1 (6 bases). Sequences were obtained from peripheral blood. This clonotype originated in a woman of 80 years or more with active or convalescent COVID-19. Here the CDR3 DNA reads TGTGCCAGCAGTCGAGGGGGGGCATCTTGGGAAAAACTGTTTTTT. Amino acid sequence: CASSRGGASWEKLFF.